The 20 T cell receptor beta chains below were found in one sample sequenced in a study of neoadjuvant anti-PD-1 for oral cavity cancer (dated by TCRdb to about 2021). Per the publication, the time point label means: after neoadjuvant nivolumab, at surgical resection. Library preparation was by the immunoSEQ multiplex PCR assay. This immuneACCESS table, as held by TCRdb, lists in-frame sequences with V and J called but not all clones. Of the missing ones, under half trace to an unresolved V gene in checked studies; the others have no known cause. The sample profile shows fewer than 25,000 clones; under 55% of them were found once. The ten largest clones add up to 30% to 50% of the sample. This material consisted of tumor tissue, taken after nivolumab (anti-PD-1) treatment. These receptors all come from a person between 35 and 79 years old with oral cavity squamous cell carcinoma.

A single count supports this clone. The chain links TRBV7-9 to TRBJ2-6; tentatively, D is TRBD2 (5 bases). CDR1 is SEHNR and CDR2 is FQNEAQ in the germline V gene (reference sequence). The V gene lost 11 bases and the J gene lost 1 base, with 15 bases spanning the gap. CDR3 length: 15 residues. Written as DNA, the CDR3 is TGTGCCCTCGGGGTTAGTCTATCTGGGGCCAACGTCCTGACTTTC. Protein product: CALGVSLSGANVLTF.

The chain is built from TRBV21-1 and TRBJ1-1. TRBV21-1 is marked as a pseudogene. This CDR3 has 15 residues. The DNA for the CDR3 is TGTGCCAGCAGCAAACTTCGGGAGGGCCCGGCTGAAGCTTTCTTT. This sequence encodes CASSKLREGPAEAFF.

This clone was recorded a few times. The V call is TRBV2, the J call TRBJ1-1; D gene unclear. Germline CDR1 reads SNHLY; CDR2 reads FYNNEI. V was shortened by 8 bases and J by 3 bases, with 16 bases between the two germline ends. The CDR3 is 14 amino acids. CDR3 DNA: TGTGCCAGCCCTAAAACGGACGGGGACACTGAAGCTTTCTTT. Amino acids: CASPKTDGDTEAFF. The entire variable domain, with the rest obtained from reference TRBV2 and TRBJ1-1, is as follows: EPEVTQTPSHQVTQMGQEVILRCVPISNHLYFYWYRQILGQKVEFLVSFYNNEISEKSEIFDDQFSVERPDGSNFTLKIRSTKLEDSAMYFCASPKTDGDTEAFFGQGTRLTVV.

This chain links TRBV20-1 with TRBJ1-1, with no clear D. This CDR3 is built from 11 residues. Trimming removed 5 bases at V and 0 bases at J, with 4 bases between. Per germline, CDR1 DFQATT and CDR2 SNEGSKA (reference sequence). DNA of the CDR3: TGCAGTGCTGGTATGAACACTGAAGCTTTCTTT. Residues: CSAGMNTEAFF.

The chain employs TRBV4-1 and TRBJ1-1; tentative D call: TRBD1 (6 bases). The length of the CDR3 is 15 residues. Germline V CDR1 and CDR2: MGHRA, YSYEKL. The V and J ends lost 2 bases and 1 base respectively, with 11 bases between them. DNA of the CDR3: TGCGCCAGCAGCCAAAGTGGCAGGGGGAACACTGAAGCTTTCTTT. Protein: CASSQSGRGNTEAFF.

This clone has only a few counts. The chain couples TRBV7-9 to TRBJ2-7; TRBD2 is a possible D gene (5 bases). The CDR3 spans 16 residues. Germline V CDR1 and CDR2: SEHNR, FQNEAQ (reference sequence). V was clipped by 1 base and J by 4 bases, with 17 bases between them. The DNA for the CDR3 is TGTGCCAGCAGCTTAGGGTCGCCGGGGTCTGGGTACGAGCAGTACTTC. Its protein is CASSLGSPGSGYEQYF.

The chain joins TRBV5-4 to TRBJ1-1; perhaps TRBD1 as D (5 bases). CDR1 is SGHNT, CDR2 YYREEE, per germline (reference sequence). V lost 0 bases and J 11 bases, leaving 11 bases between the germline ends. The CDR3 spans 12 residues. This CDR3 reads CASSLAQGTAFF. DNA for the CDR3: TGTGCCAGCAGCTTGGCCCAAGGGACCGCTTTCTTT.

The chain is built from TRBV4-3 and TRBJ1-6; D gene unclear. Per germline, CDR1 LGHNA and CDR2 YSLEER. The V end lost 1 base, the J end lost 8 bases, and 6 bases lay between the germline ends. CDR3 length equals 13 residues. CDR3 protein: CASSQVADSPLHF. The DNA of the CDR3 is TGCGCCAGCAGCCAAGTAGCGGATTCACCCCTCCACTTT.

This clone has ten or more counts. The chain is built from TRBV6-6 and TRBJ2-3; 13 bases map to TRBD2. Germline assignment: CDR1 MNHNY and CDR2 SVGAGI (reference sequence). V dropped 5 bases and J dropped 6; count of bases not matched to a gene: 5. The CDR3 consists of 15 residues. The CDR3, as DNA: TGTGCCAGCAGTACACTAGCGGGGGGGGTTGATACGCAGTATTTT. Translated, it gives CASSTLAGGVDTQYF.

The rearrangement joins TRBV4-3 to TRBJ2-3; 10 bases are a match to TRBD2. With V trimmed by 0 bases and J by 5 bases, 5 bases remained unmatched. This CDR3 is built from 16 residues. Germline values: CDR1 LGHNA, CDR2 YSLEER. CDR3 coding DNA: TGCGCCAGCAGCCAAGATGGTAGCGGGGGGAGAGATACGCAGTATTTT. It codes for CASSQDGSGGRDTQYF.

This clone rates as medium-sized. This rearrangement joins TRBV28 to TRBJ1-1; D may be TRBD1 (5 bases). This CDR3 contains 12 residues. With 5 bases removed from V and 8 bases from J, the gap between germline ends came to 12 bases. The germline gives CDR1 MDHEN, CDR2 SYDVKM. CDR3 loop: CASSEQWGEAFF. As DNA, the CDR3 is TGTGCCAGCAGTGAACAGTGGGGGGAAGCTTTCTTT.

This sequence joins TRBV5-8 and TRBJ1-5; D unresolved. The V and J ends lost 1 base and 6 bases respectively, with 8 bases between them. The CDR3 contains 13 residues. Per the germline V gene, CDR1 is SGHTS and CDR2 is YDEGEE. CDR3 protein: CASSLLKGQPQHF. The CDR3 DNA is TGTGCCAGCAGCTTGCTTAAGGGTCAGCCCCAGCATTTT.

The chain uses TRBV15 and TRBJ1-6; D remains ambiguous. CDR3 size: 14 residues. CDR1 is LNHNV, CDR2 YYDKDF, per germline (reference sequence). V lost 0 bases to trimming and J lost 9 bases, with 9 bases between them. For the CDR3, the DNA is TGTGCCACCAGCAGAGAGAAGATGGTTTCACCCCTCCACTTT. Encoded protein: CATSREKMVSPLHF.

This chain joins TRBV19 and TRBJ1-5; 7 nucleotides match TRBD1. Per germline, CDR1 LNHDA and CDR2 SQIVND (reference sequence). V lost 6 bases to trimming and J lost 3 bases; unmatched junction nucleotides: 5. The CDR3 totals 14 residues. The CDR3 DNA follows: TGTGCCAGTAGAATGGGACAGACCAATCAGCCCCAGCATTTT. Its translation: CASRMGQTNQPQHF.

This chain uses TRBV6-1 with TRBJ1-5, with D tentatively TRBD1 (6 bases). V lost 6 bases and J 2 bases, leaving 14 bases between the germline ends. Germline CDR1 and CDR2: MNHNS and SASEGT. This CDR3 contains 15 residues. The CDR3 loop is CASRRGGSGNQPQHF. The DNA for the CDR3 is TGTGCCAGCAGGAGGGGGGGTAGCGGCAATCAGCCCCAGCATTTT.

The J gene is TRBJ2-7, the V gene TRBV29-1; D may be TRBD1 (5 bases). Per germline, CDR1 SQVTM and CDR2 ANQGSEA. Trimming shortened V by 2 bases and J by 5 bases, and 16 bases separated the two germline ends. The CDR3 extends over 14 amino acids. The CDR3 nucleotides are TGCAGCGTTGAATGGGCTGACAGTTGGGACGAGCAGTACTTC. Amino acids: CSVEWADSWDEQYF.

This clone was seen a handful of times. The chain employs TRBV28 and TRBJ1-1; D is perhaps TRBD1 (6 bases). The V gene's germline CDR1 is MDHEN and CDR2 SYDVKM. V was trimmed by 7 bases and J by 3 bases, leaving 15 bases between them. The CDR3 spans 14 residues. The CDR3 nucleotides are TGTGCCAGCACCGGTGACAGGTGGGACACTGAAGCTTTCTTT. It encodes CASTGDRWDTEAFF. The full variable domain, rest sourced from reference TRBV28 and TRBJ1-1, is DVKVTQSSRYLVKRTGEKVFLECVQDMDHENMFWYRQDPGLGLRLIYFSYDVKMKEKGDIPEGYSVSREKKERFSLILESASTNQTSMYLCASTGDRWDTEAFFGQGTRLTVV.

This clone was observed a few times. The genes are TRBV9 and TRBJ2-5; TRBD1 or TRBD2 may be the D gene (6 bases each). Germline CDR1 is SGDLS and CDR2 is YYNGEE. The CDR3 spans 14 residues. Between the trimmed V and J ends, which lost 2 bases and 2 bases, there was a span of 10 bases. The CDR3 region is CASSVTGRQETQYF. The CDR3 coding sequence is TGTGCCAGCAGCGTCACAGGGAGGCAAGAGACCCAGTACTTC.

This chain joins TRBV6-1 and TRBJ1-5; D unresolved. This CDR3 spans 17 amino acids. Trimming took off 1 base at V and 0 bases at J, with 13 bases between the two ends. CDR1 and CDR2 from the germline V gene are MNHNS and SASEGT. Written as DNA, the CDR3 is TGTGCCAGCAGTGAAGGGCGAGGCGGATATAGCAATCAGCCCCAGCATTTT. The encoded protein is CASSEGRGGYSNQPQHF.

This clone has just a few counts. The rearrangement joins TRBV9 to TRBJ1-1, with a tentative D call TRBD1 (5 bases). This CDR3 is 13 amino acids long. Germline V gives CDR1 SGDLS, CDR2 YYNGEE. Trimming cost V 4 bases and J 6 bases, with 13 bases left between them. The CDR3 spells CASSPRGMAEAFF. The CDR3 DNA is TGTGCCAGCAGCCCCCGGGGCATGGCTGAAGCTTTCTTT. The full variable domain, completed using reference TRBV9 and TRBJ1-1, is DSGVTQTPKHLITATGQRVTLRCSPRSGDLSVYWYQQSLDQGLQFLIQYYNGEERAKGNILERFSAQQFPDLHSELNLSSLELGDSALYFCASSPRGMAEAFFGQGTRLTVV.